This entry lists 23 T cell receptor beta chains sequenced from one sample in a study of blood T cell repertoires in COVID-19. The assay was immunoSEQ multiplex PCR, and TCRdb's table has in-frame clones only and misses some. The repertoire holds about 150,000 clones, with around 87% as singletons. The sample taken for sequencing was PBMCs or T cells enriched from blood (not recorded which). The receptor set was obtained from a woman between 45 and 60 years old who had recovered from COVID-19.

The chain has TRBV7-3 and TRBJ2-3; possible D gene TRBD2, 7 bases. The CDR3 extends over 15 amino acids. Germline assignment: CDR1 SGHTA and CDR2 FQGTGA. V was shortened by 2 bases and J by 5 bases, with 14 bases between the two germline ends. CDR3 region: CASSLGGAGKDTQYF. The DNA for the CDR3 is TGTGCCAGCAGCTTAGGGGGGGCCGGTAAAGATACGCAGTATTTT.

The chain is built from TRBV2 and TRBJ1-2; 10 nucleotides line up with TRBD1. The V and J ends lost 6 bases and 7 bases, in that order; junction bases with no gene match: 2. Germline CDR1 reads SNHLY; CDR2 reads FYNNEI. The CDR3 is 12 residues long. In DNA form, the CDR3 reads TGTGCCAGCAGGACAGGGGGCGGTGGCTACACCTTC. Translating it yields CASRTGGGGYTF.

The chain links TRBV9 to TRBJ2-7, with D possibly matching TRBD2 (5 bases). Germline V CDR1 and CDR2: SGDLS, YYNGEE. There are 13 residues in the CDR3. Trimming cost V 2 bases and J 4 bases, with 10 bases left between them. The CDR3 loop is CASSVGGVYEQYF. The CDR3, as DNA: TGTGCCAGCAGCGTCGGAGGTGTGTACGAGCAGTACTTC.

This sequence joins TRBV4-2 and TRBJ2-5, with D possibly TRBD2 on 6 matching bases. Germline CDR1 reads LGHNA; CDR2 reads YNFKEQ. This CDR3 is 15 amino acids long. V lost 0 bases and J 5 bases, leaving 13 bases between the germline ends. CDR3 coding DNA: TGTGCCAGCAGCCAAGATAGAGGTGCGGGGGAGACCCAGTACTTC. Protein: CASSQDRGAGETQYF.

The rearrangement uses TRBV24-1 and TRBJ2-3; 9 nucleotides align to TRBD2. The junction had 8 bases not matched to a gene; V was cut back by 4 bases and J by 4 bases. Germline CDR1 KGHDR, CDR2 SFDVKD. The CDR3 runs to 16 residues. The CDR3 reads CATSEGGAGGADTQYF. The CDR3 DNA reads as TGTGCCACCAGTGAAGGCGGGGCGGGGGGGGCAGATACGCAGTATTTT.

The CDR3 DNA reads TGTGCCAGCACCCGTGACAGGGGGAACACCGGGGAGCTGTTTTTT. It specifies CASTRDRGNTGELFF. The chain carries TRBV27 and TRBJ2-2; 8 bases line up with TRBD1. J was trimmed by 1 base and V by 7 bases; bases with no gene match: 5. The germline gives CDR1 MNHEY, CDR2 SMNVEV (reference sequence). The CDR3 consists of 15 residues.

The chain is built from TRBV6-2 or TRBV6-3 and TRBJ1-1; D uncertain. Trimming pared 6 bases from V and 8 bases from J, leaving 13 bases between. The germline CDR1 and CDR2 sequences are MNHEY and SVGEGT. CDR3 length equals 12 residues. The CDR3 sequence: CASSPSGIEAFF. CDR3 DNA: TGTGCCAGCAGCCCCTCCGGGATAGAAGCTTTCTTT.

J is TRBJ1-1 and V is TRBV9; the D is unclear. From germline, CDR1 is SGDLS and CDR2 YYNGEE. The CDR3 has 15 residues. The V and J ends lost 0 bases and 4 bases respectively, with 13 bases between them. DNA for the CDR3: TGTGCCAGCAGCGTAGACCCACTATGGAGCACTGAAGCTTTCTTT. As protein: CASSVDPLWSTEAFF.

This clone has just a few counts. The gene calls are TRBV6-2 or TRBV6-3 and TRBJ1-1; 7 bases are shared with TRBD1. In germline, CDR1 is MNHEY, CDR2 SVGEGT. The CDR3 loop spans 16 amino acids. The ends lost 5 bases at V and 0 bases at J; junction bases unmatched: 9. CDR3 sequence reads: CASSQPGQPMNTEAFF. The CDR3 DNA is TGTGCCAGCAGTCAACCGGGACAGCCCATGAACACTGAAGCTTTCTTT.

The chain is built from TRBV2 and TRBJ2-6; 7 bases fit TRBD2. The CDR3 has 15 amino acids. The J segment lost 0 bases and the V segment lost 6 bases, leaving 2 bases of the junction unmatched. CDR1 and CDR2 from the germline V gene are SNHLY and FYNNEI. CDR3 DNA: TGTGCCAGCAGGTGGGGGGGCTCTGGGGCCAACGTCCTGACTTTC. Translated: CASRWGGSGANVLTF.

The V call is TRBV7-2, the J call TRBJ1-4; D uncertain. The CDR3 is 17 residues long. Germline V gene sequence: CDR1 SGHTA, CDR2 FQGNSA. Between the trimmed V and J ends, which lost 2 bases and 4 bases, there was a span of 17 bases. The chain's CDR3 is CASSLSRRLTGNEKLFF. The DNA for the CDR3 is TGTGCCAGCAGCTTAAGTAGGCGACTTACCGGTAATGAAAAACTGTTTTTT.

The J gene is TRBJ1-1, the V gene TRBV27, with 7 bases aligning to TRBD1. The CDR3 totals 15 residues. Germline V gene lookup returns CDR1 MNHEY and CDR2 SMNVEV (reference sequence). J gave up 1 base and V 6 bases, and 8 bases lay outside the gene matches. The CDR3 here is CASRPYRDRNTEAFF. The CDR3, as DNA: TGTGCCAGCAGGCCTTACAGGGACAGGAACACTGAAGCTTTCTTT.

The chain joins TRBV16 to TRBJ1-5; D may be TRBD1 (6 bases). The CDR3 extends over 14 amino acids. Germline V gene sequence: CDR1 KGHSY, CDR2 FQNENV. V was clipped by 2 bases and J by 4 bases, with 9 bases between them. CDR3 sequence reads: CASSQQGKNQPQHF. DNA for the CDR3: TGTGCCAGCAGCCAACAGGGGAAGAATCAGCCCCAGCATTTT.

This chain links TRBV6-5 with TRBJ1-2, with TRBD1 matching 8 bases. Germline V gives CDR1 MNHEY, CDR2 SVGAGI. CDR3 length: 14 amino acids. The trim removed 6 bases at V and 5 bases at J, leaving 8 bases unmatched. CDR3 amino acids: CASRRDRMRYGYTF. The CDR3 coding sequence is TGTGCCAGCAGGAGGGACAGGATGCGGTATGGCTACACCTTC.

The J gene is TRBJ2-1, the V gene TRBV19, with unresolved D. CDR1 is LNHDA, CDR2 SQIVND, per germline (reference sequence). The V end was cut by 8 bases, the J end by 0 bases, with 11 bases between. This CDR3 has 14 amino acids. For the CDR3, the DNA is TGTGCCAGTCGTGTCCTGAGCTCCTACAATGAGCAGTTCTTC. It specifies CASRVLSSYNEQFF.

V usage is TRBV4-1 and J usage is TRBJ2-7; TRBD2 matches at 8 bases. This CDR3 region has 18 residues. Germline V gene sequence: CDR1 MGHRA, CDR2 YSYEKL. The trim removed 0 bases at V and 1 base at J, leaving 11 bases unmatched. The CDR3 reads CASSQDPGSGTRSYEQYF. In DNA form, the CDR3 reads TGCGCCAGCAGCCAAGATCCAGGTAGCGGGACCCGATCCTACGAGCAGTACTTC.

V and J are TRBV28 and TRBJ2-5, with a weak D call TRBD2 (5 bases). CDR3 size: 14 residues. V was trimmed by 2 bases and J by 2 bases, leaving 9 bases between them. The germline V gene has CDR1 MDHEN and CDR2 SYDVKM. The CDR3 nucleotides are TGTGCCAGCAGTTTAGGAGGAGTTCAAGAGACCCAGTACTTC. It encodes CASSLGGVQETQYF.

The V gene is TRBV20-1, the J gene TRBJ2-4, with unresolved D. The CDR3 loop spans 14 amino acids. V lost 3 bases to trimming and J lost 0 bases, with 9 bases between them. Per the germline V gene, CDR1 is DFQATT and CDR2 is SNEGSKA (reference sequence). The CDR3 DNA is TGCAGTGCTAGTATTGGAGTAGCCAAAAACATTCAGTACTTC. It translates to CSASIGVAKNIQYF.

In the case of this clone: The germline gene is not matched at one end of the junction; a read error may be the cause. The gene calls are TRBV11-2 and TRBJ2-7; TRBD2 agrees at 8 bases. This CDR3 contains 13 residues. CDR1 SGHAT and CDR2 FQNNGV come from the germline V gene. The DNA for the CDR3 is TGTGCCAGCAGCTTAGAACGGACGGGGGGGCTGAACTTC. Amino acid sequence: CASSLERTGGLNF. Using reference TRBV11-2 and TRBJ2-7 for the parts outside the CDR3, the full variable domain is EAGVAQSPRYKIIEKRQSVAFWCNPISGHATLYWYQQILGQGPKLLIQFQNNGVVDDSQLPKDRFSAERLKGVDSTLKIQPAKLEDSAVYLCASSLERTGGLNFGPGTRLTVT.

The chain joins TRBV4-3 to TRBJ2-7; weak D call: TRBD2 (5 bases). Looked up from germline, CDR1 is LGHNA and CDR2 is YSLEER. There are 16 residues in the CDR3. Trimming took off 0 bases at V and 4 bases at J, with 16 bases between the two ends. The CDR3 region has the DNA TGCGCCAGCAGCCAAGAGTACGCCAGAGGGTATTACGAGCAGTACTTC. Amino acids: CASSQEYARGYYEQYF.

This chain connects TRBV7-9 to TRBJ1-4, with D perhaps matching TRBD1 (5 bases). The CDR3 is made up of 15 amino acids. The V end lost 7 bases, the J end lost 7 bases, and 19 bases lay between the germline ends. Per the germline V gene, CDR1 is SEHNR and CDR2 is FQNEAQ (reference sequence). The chain's CDR3 is CASTPWGGGGEKLFF. In DNA form, the CDR3 reads TGTGCCAGCACCCCTTGGGGGGGAGGAGGTGAAAAACTGTTTTTT. The entire variable domain, with the rest obtained from reference TRBV7-9 and TRBJ1-4, is as follows: DTGVSQNPRHKITKRGQNVTFRCDPISEHNRLYWYRQTLGQGPEFLTYFQNEAQLEKSRLLSDRFSAERPKGSFSTLEIQRTEQGDSAMYLCASTPWGGGGEKLFFGSGTQLSVL.

The chain links TRBV4-1 to TRBJ1-1; no firm D call. Deletions cut 0 bases from V and 1 base from J, with 9 bases between. The CDR3 is made up of 15 amino acids. Germline V gene data show CDR1 as MGHRA and CDR2 as YSYEKL. CDR3 bases: TGCGCCAGCAGCCAAGATCTGGGAGGGAACACTGAAGCTTTCTTT. It specifies CASSQDLGGNTEAFF.

This clone was seen only once. The rearrangement links TRBV7-2 to TRBJ1-1; 7 bases map to TRBD1. Germline CDR1 and CDR2: SGHTA and FQGNSA. The ends lost 5 bases at V and 6 bases at J; junction bases unmatched: 6. CDR3 length: 13 amino acids. DNA for the CDR3: TGTGCCAGCAGCCCAAGTACAGGGGCTGAAGCTTTCTTT. Its protein product is CASSPSTGAEAFF.